The TCR beta chain described here comes from a study of blood T cell repertoires in COVID-19 (TCRdb year 2020). For the study in its entirety: Collaborator samples came from the United States, Italy and Spain and covered acute and convalescent phases of COVID-19. The prospective study material was composed of cDNA or gDNA derived from T cells, B-cell-depleted T cells, or PBMCs. Deeply sampled blood TCRbeta repertoires from subjects exposed to, actively infected with, or recovered from COVID-19 were included in the dataset. The repertoires were released in a freely available public database meant as a resource for research on the immune response to SARS-CoV-2. Samples were obtained from the ongoing ImmuneRACE study (first 160 participants) and from 1,000 to 1,500 subjects provided by 6 global collaborators. A de-identified subject ID, COVID-19 status, age in years and sex were almost always included in the sample metadata. Where HLA class I and class II types were available, the types were taken from metadata supplied by the sample provider, not from assay-based typing.

TCRbeta CDR3 regions were amplified from genomic DNA using the immunoSEQ Assay, a bias-controlled multiplex PCR. The authors' pipeline ran thus. Within the assay, amplification of reference gene primers was used to estimate how many nucleated cells each sample contained. To quantify the absolute abundance of each unique TCRbeta CDR3 rearrangement, sequence reads were collapsed and filtered. For each sample, productive Simpson clonality was calculated by taking the square root of Simpson's diversity index across productive rearrangements. Here the immuneACCESS table is served through TCRdb, limited to in-frame sequences with V and J called. Missing clones are a known gap in these copies; in checked studies unresolved V genes cover under half, and the rest lacks a known reason. Clone size and the V and J calls come from that table; the DNA yielded D and trimming. The sample table holds 350,000 to 450,000 clones, of which under 90% were seen once. The ten largest clones take up 1.5% to 2% of the sample.

Participants in the prospective study were aged roughly 18 to 89 years, lived in over 20 United States geographic areas, and enrolled through a virtual design. Cohort assignment in the prospective study relied on participant-reported clinical history from a screening survey and a study questionnaire. Recovered participants in ImmuneRACE Cohort 3 were defined as having two consecutive negative NP/OP PCR tests, clearance from a healthcare professional, or resolution of symptoms. In the prospective study, whole blood, serum and a nasopharyngeal or oropharyngeal swab were collected from each participant by mobile phlebotomists. Over an approximately 2-month period, participants in the prospective study had the option of providing additional blood draws and questionnaires. Prospective study blood samples were shipped either frozen or at room temperature before DNA extraction. Details on this clone: The target of this receptor is not known. Per-base quality was not reported, and no clone a single base away is much larger than it.

Summary of the overall study and its limitations: Clinical and demographic metadata were provided uncurated, with the amount varying by source and participant.

V loses 7 bases of germline sequence and J loses 5 bases, and the interval between the two ends is 12 bases. The CDR3 spans 13 residues, from the cysteine through the phenylalanine. CDR3 DNA is the only sequence kept; it has 39 bases, read in frame from the first base. Via the germline V gene (reference sequence), CDR1 is LNHDA and CDR2 SQIVND. What was sequenced was PBMCs or T cells enriched from blood (not recorded which). Recombination joined TRBV19 with TRBJ2-1; the D region possibly corresponds to TRBD2 (5 bases align). The sequence was collected from a woman under 40 who had recovered from COVID-19. The CDR3 here reads CASKNRENNEQFF. In nucleotide form, the sequence is TGTGCCAGTAAGAATAGGGAGAACAATGAGCAGTTCTTC.